This TCR beta chain derives from a study of a mutant IDH1 vaccine in newly diagnosed glioma (dated by TCRdb to about 2021). With regard to the full study: The roughly 35 treated patients were around 60% male and about 40% female, with a mean age of approximately 40 years. Before enrollment, patients had received standard therapy of radiotherapy alone, temozolomide alone, or radiochemotherapy with temozolomide; most received the combination. Peripheral blood samples were drawn at six visits, namely V03 (baseline), V05, V07, V10, V12 and V13. Longitudinal TCRB deep sequencing was performed for about two dozen treated patients wherever samples were available for exploratory analyses.

From cysteine to phenylalanine, the CDR3 is 12 amino acids long. This entry keeps only the CDR3 DNA: 36 bases, framed from base 1. Trimming removed 1 base from V and 10 bases from J, leaving 10 bases between the germline ends. CDR1 SEHNR and CDR2 FQNEAQ were looked up in the germline V gene (reference sequence). Worth noting for this clone: It has no known antigen specificity. Within one base of it there is no much larger clone, and no base qualities were kept.

What the study reported, not specific to this receptor: PBMC samples for TCRB deep sequencing were selected based on availability. The authors noted that analyses of patient blood samples could not be reproduced because of sample limitations. Pseudoprogression seemed to be unrelated to changes in the top peripheral T cell clonotypes found by TCRB sequencing. Across multiple MHC alleles, vaccine-induced immune responses were seen in 85% to 95% of patients.

The time point label, as the study defines it: baseline, week 1 (first vaccination visit). Interpreted using the paper, the treatment or condition label stands for: pre-vaccination baseline after standard-of-care therapy. Donors had newly diagnosed WHO grade 3 or 4 IDH1-mutant astrocytomas with loss of nuclear ATRX. The samples were drawn from NOA16, a multicentre, single-arm, open-label phase I trial in Germany that tested a mutant IDH1 peptide vaccine in humans for the first time. Blood drawn at visit V03 was used as the baseline sample for immunogenicity testing. Genomic DNA for TCRB sequencing was isolated from EDTA blood with the DNeasy Blood and Tissue Kit. The library relied on the immunoSEQ multiplex PCR assay. Rearranged TCR beta chain sequences were amplified using the hsTCRB Kit according to the manufacturer's protocol. An Illumina MiSeq was used to sequence the TCRB libraries. The paper's processing steps were these. The proprietary platform of the kit vendor was used for demultiplexing, trimming and gene mapping. The table comes from immuneACCESS by way of TCRdb, which keeps in-frame sequences with V and J called. Part of the clones is missing from these tables; in studies checked, under half for an unresolved V gene and the rest for unknown reasons. V and J calls and clone size are copied from that table; D and trimming were computed from the DNA. The sample table holds tens of thousands of clones, of which 80% to 90% were seen once. Roughly 2.6% of the sample is held by the ten biggest clonotypes.

This chain is built from TRBV7-9 and TRBJ2-5; a tentative D call is TRBD2 (6 bases match). This receptor was taken from a man aged 25-40 years with glioma. Sequencing was performed on PBMCs, taken from a glioma patient treated with radiotherapy, temozolomide or both. The CDR3 region has the sequence CASSLEVGGQYF. The DNA is TGTGCCAGCAGCTTAGAGGTCGGGGGCCAGTACTTC.